This TCR beta chain was captured in a study of T cells after yellow fever vaccination. One entry per CDR3 protein results from TCRdb running MiXCR on the 5' RACE reads. The sample carries under 400,000 distinct CDR3 sequences, more than 9% recorded once. Trimming shortened V by 4 bases and J by 7 bases, and 16 bases separated the two germline ends. The CDR3 extends over 15 amino acids. Germline CDR1 is MGHRA and CDR2 is YSYEKL. The gene calls are TRBV4-1 and TRBJ1-4; D is unresolved. The sequencing here drew on PBMCs, taken on the day of the first yellow fever vaccination. This clonotype was obtained from a man younger than 35 who received the YFV17D yellow fever vaccine. The CDR3 is CASSRGREESEKLFF. DNA for the CDR3: TGCGCCAGCAGCCGAGGGAGGGAAGAGAGTGAAAAACTGTTTTTT.